The 11 T cell receptor beta chains below all came from one sample that was sequenced in a study of spatial heterogeneity in lung cancer. Time point given: sample taken at primary tumor resection. The antigens of these receptors remain unknown. TCRdb passed the 5' RACE reads through MiXCR, listing each CDR3 protein once. This sample yields about 9,800 distinct CDR3 sequences, of which about 50% are seen a single time; around 28% belongs to the top ten. Study results and limitations: Counts of expanded alpha and beta TCRs within tumors tracked the tumor nonsynonymous mutation count.

This sample comprised lung tumor tissue, obtained at surgery. Source of these receptors: a female donor with early-stage non-small cell lung cancer.

This clonotype occurred a few times. This chain uses TRBV7-8 with TRBJ2-5; the D gene could be TRBD1 or TRBD2 (6 bases each). Trimming took 5 bases from V and 4 from J, leaving 14 bases between them. This CDR3 is built from 14 residues. Germline values: CDR1 SGHVS, CDR2 FQNEAQ. The CDR3 sequence: CASSAKGGRETQYF. The CDR3 DNA reads TGTGCCAGCAGCGCAAAGGGGGGCAGAGAGACCCAGTACTTC.

The chain couples TRBV11-3 to TRBJ1-1; D is uncertain. Germline CDR1 and CDR2: SGHNT and YENEEA. V dropped 1 base and J dropped 5 bases, with 11 bases sitting between them. This CDR3 is built from 14 residues. CDR3 sequence: CASSLVPLGTEAFF. The CDR3 coding sequence is TGTGCCAGCAGCTTAGTCCCCCTGGGGACTGAAGCTTTCTTT. Using reference TRBV11-3 and TRBJ1-1 for the parts outside the CDR3, the full variable domain is EAGVVQSPRYKIIEKKQPVAFWCNPISGHNTLYWYLQNLGQGPELLIRYENEEAVDDSQLPKDRFSAERLKGVDSTLKIQPAELGDSAVYLCASSLVPLGTEAFFGQGTRLTVV.

The rearrangement joins TRBV20-1 to TRBJ2-5; D gene uncertain. V lost 7 bases and J 1 base, leaving 7 bases between the germline ends. Germline V CDR1 and CDR2: DFQATT, SNEGSKA (reference sequence). CDR3 length: 11 residues. CDR3 coding DNA: TGCAGTGTCGGCGTCCAAGAGACCCAGTACTTC. Its protein is CSVGVQETQYF.

This clonotype was observed a handful of times. The chain is built from TRBV7-9 and TRBJ2-6; D remains unclear. The CDR3 consists of 17 residues. Germline loops: CDR1 SEHNR, CDR2 FQNEAQ (reference sequence). V was clipped by 4 bases and J by 0 bases, with 13 bases between them. Here the CDR3 DNA reads TGTGCCAGCAGCTCAAAAATTGGCGGCTCTGGGGCCAACGTCCTGACTTTC. Amino acids: CASSSKIGGSGANVLTF. Complete variable domain (other parts from reference TRBV7-9 and TRBJ2-6): DTGVSQNPRHKITKRGQNVTFRCDPISEHNRLYWYRQTLGQGPEFLTYFQNEAQLEKSRLLSDRFSAERPKGSFSTLEIQRTEQGDSAMYLCASSSKIGGSGANVLTFGAGSRLTVL.

This sequence joins TRBV10-3 and TRBJ2-7; D uncertain. This CDR3 has 12 residues. CDR1 and CDR2 from the germline V gene are ENHRY and SYGVKD. Trimming shortened V by 2 bases and J by 5 bases, and 7 bases separated the two germline ends. The chain's CDR3 is CAISEMGNEQYF. As DNA, the CDR3 is TGTGCCATCAGTGAGATGGGGAACGAGCAGTACTTC.

The genes are TRBV28 and TRBJ2-1; D is undetermined. CDR1 and CDR2 from the germline V gene are MDHEN and SYDVKM. V gave up 3 bases and J gave up 9 bases, with 12 bases separating them. This CDR3 contains 13 residues. The CDR3: CASSLGPLSEQFF. In DNA form, the CDR3 reads TGTGCCAGCAGTTTGGGCCCCCTTAGTGAGCAGTTCTTC.

Here the CDR3 reads CASSPRRGDTYEQYF. For the CDR3, the DNA is TGCGCCAGCAGCCCCAGGAGGGGGGACACCTACGAGCAGTACTTC. This rearrangement joins TRBV5-1 to TRBJ2-7; D tentatively fits TRBD1 or TRBD2 (6 bases each). Trimming removed 4 bases from V and 2 bases from J, with 16 bases in between. The CDR3 has 15 amino acids. CDR1 is SGHRS, CDR2 YFSETQ, per germline.

This chain links TRBV4-3 with TRBJ2-5; D possibly matches TRBD1 or TRBD2 (5 bases each). CDR1 LGHNA and CDR2 YSLEER come from the germline V gene. This CDR3 spans 16 amino acids. Deletions cut 0 bases from V and 4 bases from J, with 15 bases between. The CDR3: CASSQEGVRDSETQYF. The CDR3 DNA follows: TGCGCCAGCAGCCAAGAAGGGGTACGGGATTCAGAGACCCAGTACTTC.

The chain carries TRBV20-1 and TRBJ1-5, with D possibly being TRBD1 (5 bases). Germline CDR1 DFQATT, CDR2 SNEGSKA (reference sequence). The CDR3 has 17 amino acids. Trimming stripped 2 bases from V and 5 bases from J, with 22 bases between. CDR3 amino acids: CSARQDMKVGVHQPQHF. CDR3 in DNA: TGCAGTGCTAGACAGGACATGAAAGTCGGAGTTCATCAGCCCCAGCATTTT.

V usage is TRBV5-1 and J usage is TRBJ1-1, with D possibly being TRBD1 (5 bases). V lost 2 bases to trimming and J lost 4 bases, with 12 bases between them. Germline CDR1 is SGHRS and CDR2 is YFSETQ. The length of the CDR3 is 14 residues. CDR3 amino acids: CASSFLVGATEAFF. Here the CDR3 DNA reads TGCGCCAGCAGCTTCTTGGTCGGGGCCACTGAAGCTTTCTTT.

This clonotype is categorized as medium-sized. The chain recombines TRBV7-8 with TRBJ2-2; D is unresolved. Germline V gene sequence: CDR1 SGHVS, CDR2 FQNEAQ. CDR3 size: 16 residues. Trimming took 2 bases from V and 1 from J, leaving 11 bases between them. For the CDR3, the DNA is TGTGCCAGCAGCTTAAACAATATGATGAACACCGGGGAGCTGTTTTTT. This codes for CASSLNNMMNTGELFF.